The rows below give T cell receptor beta chains drawn from one sample of a study of T cell responses to AZD1222 COVID-19 vaccine. Sequencing used immunoSEQ multiplex PCR; TCRdb keeps in-frame clones, though not all of them. Here the sample spans 110,000 or so clones, more than 85% being singletons. The sequencing here drew on peripheral blood, taken 28 days after the second AZD1222 dose. Every receptor here comes from an adult who received the AZD1222 COVID-19 vaccine. Each CDR3 is given without its conserved first and last residue. Each record gives: V gene, clone size, J gene, CDR3 protein. The size of a clone is reported for some rows only, either as once, few or many, or as a class for expanded clones.

>TRBV7-2|.|TRBJ2-2
ASSRGDTGELF
>TRBV3-1/TRBV3-2|.|TRBJ1-2
ASSLDREHYGYT
>TRBV3-1/TRBV3-2|.|TRBJ2-1
ASSPLRGGNEQF
>TRBV25-1|.|TRBJ1-2
ASSVQGDYGYT
>TRBV4-1|.|TRBJ2-7
ASSQGTLIYEQY
>TRBV27|once|TRBJ2-7
ASSWAGGGSYEQY
>TRBV11-1|.|TRBJ2-1
ASSPRDGEQF
>TRBV7-2|.|TRBJ2-7
ASSFRASYEQY
>TRBV7-9|.|TRBJ2-5
ASSGLAAGETQY
>TRBV7-9|.|TRBJ2-7
ASSLAGQGYEQY
>TRBV6-5|.|TRBJ1-1
ASSYVQDRANEAF
>TRBV7-2|.|TRBJ1-5
ASSLVVGGNQPQH
>TRBV29-1|.|TRBJ2-2
SVEFSAGSTGELF
>TRBV29-1|.|TRBJ1-1
SVGSGKAAEAF
>TRBV7-8|.|TRBJ1-1
ASSLPGTTKIEAF
>TRBV15|.|TRBJ2-1
ATSRGIGSGAYNEQF